The 2 T cell receptor beta chains presented below share a single source sample, sequenced in a study of human T cells and chemical hapten exposure. Time point defined: pre-sensitization, week 0. As to treatment: therapeutic diphenylcyclopropenone sensitization with weekly scalp DPC. From the RACE reads, TCRdb called clonotypes with MiXCR, one entry per CDR3 protein. The top ten hold approximately 2.4% of the sample, which has 300,000 to 450,000 distinct CDR3 sequences, 5% to 6.5% seen once. Sequenced material: whole blood, taken in connection with sensitization to the hapten diphenylcyclopropenone (DPC). Source of these receptors: a woman aged 45-60 years with alopecia areata. Some clones in this sample may be carry-over from other donors' samples.

V gene TRBV14 combines with J gene TRBJ1-4; tentative D call: TRBD1 (6 bases). Germline V gene sequence: CDR1 SGHDN, CDR2 FVKESK. Trimming removed 0 bases at V and 5 bases at J, with 16 bases between. The CDR3 contains 17 residues. The DNA of the CDR3 is TGTGCCAGCAGCCAAGAAGAATACAGGGAGATCAATGAAAAACTGTTTTTT. This gives the protein CASSQEEYREINEKLFF.

The genes are TRBV12-3 or TRBV12-4 and TRBJ2-7, with D perhaps TRBD1 or TRBD2 (5 bases each). This CDR3 is 13 amino acids long. V was clipped by 11 bases and J by 5 bases, with 19 bases between them. CDR3 protein: CAGGDPGFHEQYF. CDR3 DNA: TGTGCCGGGGGAGATCCGGGGTTCCACGAGCAGTACTTC.